This T cell receptor (beta chain) appears in the sequencing data of a study of blood T cell repertoires in COVID-19. Overall study: T cells, B-cell-depleted T cells, or PBMCs provided the cDNA or gDNA that served as material.

Using immunoSEQ multiplex PCR, the repertoire was profiled, and TCRdb retains in-frame clones only, with some absent. The repertoire holds 330,000 or so clones, with about 90% as singletons. Living in roughly 23 US areas, the participants were between 18 and 89 years of age. Participants were placed into cohorts based on the clinical history they reported. The germline V gene encodes CDR1 MNHEY and CDR2 SMNVEV (reference sequence). Trimming cost V 2 bases and J 1 base, with 13 bases left between them. The CDR3 has 16 residues. V usage is TRBV27 and J usage is TRBJ2-3; D perhaps matches TRBD2 (6 bases). This receptor was taken from a woman in her twenties or thirties who had recovered from COVID-19. Specimen: PBMCs or T cells enriched from blood (not recorded which). CDR3 nucleotide sequence: TGTGCCAGCAGTTTAAGGGAGGAGAGGGGCACAGATACGCAGTATTTT. It codes for CASSLREERGTDTQYF.